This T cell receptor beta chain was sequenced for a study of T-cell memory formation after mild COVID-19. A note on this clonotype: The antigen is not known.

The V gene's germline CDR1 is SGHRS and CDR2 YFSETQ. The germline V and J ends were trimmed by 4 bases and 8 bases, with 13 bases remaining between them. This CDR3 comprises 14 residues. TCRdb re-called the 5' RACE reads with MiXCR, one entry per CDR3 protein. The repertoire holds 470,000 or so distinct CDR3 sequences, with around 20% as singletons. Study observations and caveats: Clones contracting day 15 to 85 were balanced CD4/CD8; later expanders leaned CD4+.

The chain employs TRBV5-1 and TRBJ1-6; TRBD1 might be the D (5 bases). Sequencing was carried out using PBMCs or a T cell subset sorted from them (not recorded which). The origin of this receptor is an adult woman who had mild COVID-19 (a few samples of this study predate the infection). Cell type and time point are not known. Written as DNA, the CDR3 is TGCGCCAGCAGCCCCGGGACGGAGGATTCACCCCTCCACTTT. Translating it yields CASSPGTEDSPLHF.